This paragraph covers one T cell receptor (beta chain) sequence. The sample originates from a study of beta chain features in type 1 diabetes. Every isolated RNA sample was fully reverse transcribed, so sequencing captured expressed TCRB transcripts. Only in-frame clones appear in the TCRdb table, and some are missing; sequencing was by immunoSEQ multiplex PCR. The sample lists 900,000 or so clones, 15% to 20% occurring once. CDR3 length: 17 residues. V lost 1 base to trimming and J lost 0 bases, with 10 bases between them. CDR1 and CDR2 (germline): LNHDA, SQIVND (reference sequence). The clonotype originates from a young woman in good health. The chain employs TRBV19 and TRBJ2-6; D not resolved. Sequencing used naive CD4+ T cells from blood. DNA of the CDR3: TGTGCCAGTAGTATAGGCAGAGCCTACTCTGGGGCCAACGTCCTGACTTTC. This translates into CASSIGRAYSGANVLTF.